Following are 14 T cell receptor beta chains from one sample sequenced in a study of T cells in Graves' hyperthyroidism and ophthalmopathy. RNA transcripts yielded amplified TCR beta CDR3 regions. An initial round of RT-PCR targeting the TCR CDR3 relied on the HTBI primer set. Each CDR3 protein is one row after TCRdb ran MiXCR on the multiplex PCR reads. Of approximately 500,000 distinct CDR3 sequences listed, 46% were seen once; the top ten hold around 7.7%. Sequenced material: peripheral blood or thyroid tissue (not recorded which). The source is a woman aged 18-29 years with Graves' hyperthyroidism.

The chain is built from TRBV7-9 and TRBJ2-7, with 16 bases identical to TRBD2. V shed 5 bases and J 9 bases; nucleotides not matched to a gene: 10. The CDR3 covers 16 residues. Germline V lookup: CDR1 SEHNR, CDR2 FQNEAQ (reference sequence). In DNA form, the CDR3 reads TGTGCCAGCAGCGCCGGGACTAGCGGGAGGGCCTCAGTGCAGTACTTC. Its protein product is CASSAGTSGRASVQYF.

There are a few counts of this clonotype. The CDR3 protein is CASWGQGAGTEAFF. The CDR3 DNA reads TGTGCCAGCTGGGGGCAGGGGGCAGGCACTGAAGCTTTCTTT. This chain uses TRBV27 with TRBJ1-1, with TRBD1 matching over 8 bases. J gave up 4 bases and V 8 bases, and 9 bases lay outside the gene matches. CDR3 length: 14 residues. CDR1 and CDR2 from the germline V gene are MNHEY and SMNVEV (reference sequence).

This clonotype was observed many times. The J gene is TRBJ2-7, the V gene TRBV5-1, with 10 bases aligning to TRBD2. The CDR3 spans 14 residues. Losses at the gene ends were 5 bases for V and 3 bases for J; bases not matched to a gene: 5. Looked up from germline, CDR1 is SGHRS and CDR2 is YFSETQ. The CDR3 reads CASSSGTSVYEQYF. The CDR3 nucleotides are TGCGCCAGCAGTTCCGGGACTAGCGTCTACGAGCAGTACTTC. The full variable domain, completed using reference TRBV5-1 and TRBJ2-7, is KAGVTQTPRYLIKTRGQQVTLSCSPISGHRSVSWYQQTPGQGLQFLFEYFSETQRNKGNFPGRFSGRQFSNSRSEMNVSTLELGDSALYLCASSSGTSVYEQYFGPGTRLTVT.

This clonotype occurred a few times. The chain uses TRBV20-1 and TRBJ2-2; 8 bases agree with TRBD2. Trimming cost V 0 bases and J 4 bases; bases outside gene matches: 7. This CDR3 has 16 residues. Germline V gene data show CDR1 as DFQATT and CDR2 as SNEGSKA (reference sequence). The DNA of the CDR3 is TGCAGTGCTAGAGAGACCGGGAGGGCCTCCACCGGGGAGCTGTTTTTT. Its translation is CSARETGRASTGELFF.

This sequence joins TRBV29-1 and TRBJ2-7; D tentatively reads TRBD1 or TRBD2 (7 bases each). V shed 4 bases and J shed 3 bases, with 13 bases lying between them. Germline lookup yields CDR1 SQVTM and CDR2 ANQGSEA. The length of the CDR3 is 13 residues. CDR3 sequence: CSVVGGGSYEQYF. The CDR3, as DNA: TGCAGCGTTGTAGGGGGCGGGAGCTACGAGCAGTACTTC.

This clonotype turned up a few times. V is TRBV15 and J is TRBJ2-2; D remains ambiguous. The V gene's germline CDR1 is LNHNV and CDR2 YYDKDF (reference sequence). The CDR3 is 10 amino acids. The germline V and J ends were trimmed by 3 bases and 8 bases, with 1 base remaining between them. CDR3 amino acids: CATSSGELFF. The CDR3 nucleotides are TGTGCCACCAGCAGTGGGGAGCTGTTTTTT.

Note on this clonotype: One junction end disagrees with the germline gene, perhaps due to a read error. The chain carries TRBV14 and TRBJ1-2; D gene uncertain. Germline V lookup: CDR1 SGHDN, CDR2 FVKESK. The CDR3 runs 12 residues. CDR3 in DNA: TGTGCCAGCAGCCAAGAGGCTAGCGGGAGGGCCTTC. Translating it yields CASSQEASGRAF. The complete variable domain, with remaining parts taken from reference TRBV14 and TRBJ1-2, reads EAGVTQFPSHSVIEKGQTVTLRCDPISGHDNLYWYRRVMGKEIKFLLHFVKESKQDESGMPNNRFLAERTGGTYSTLKVQPAELEDSGVYFCASSQEASGRAFGSGTRLTVV.

With respect to this clonotype: This may arise from a read error, as a much more abundant clone is one base away. The V gene is TRBV12-3 or TRBV12-4, the J gene TRBJ1-6; TRBD1 matches at 7 bases. The CDR3 is made up of 15 amino acids. J gave up 4 bases and V 6 bases, and 6 bases lay outside the gene matches. The CDR3 DNA reads TGTGCCAGCAGCCGACAGGGTGCATATAATTCACCCCTCCACTTT. Residues: CASSRQGAYNSPLHF.

This clonotype was counted ten times or more. The CDR3 protein is CASSLVKREQYF. DNA of the CDR3: TGTGCCAGCAGCTTAGTTAAGCGAGAGCAGTACTTC. The chain recombines TRBV7-2 with TRBJ2-7; the D is unclear. The CDR3 spans 12 residues. The V gene's germline CDR1 is SGHTA and CDR2 FQGNSA. Trimming removed 1 base from V and 7 bases from J, with 8 bases in between.

The chain is built from TRBV7-9 and TRBJ2-5, with D uncertain. This CDR3 contains 13 residues. Germline V CDR1 and CDR2: SEHNR, FQNEAQ (reference sequence). V lost 0 bases and J lost 5, with 7 bases in between. DNA for the CDR3: TGTGCCAGCAGCTTAGCGGATCGGGAGACCCAGTACTTC. Its translation: CASSLADRETQYF. Looking up the rest from reference TRBV7-9 and TRBJ2-5 gives the full variable domain: DTGVSQNPRHKITKRGQNVTFRCDPISEHNRLYWYRQTLGQGPEFLTYFQNEAQLEKSRLLSDRFSAERPKGSFSTLEIQRTEQGDSAMYLCASSLADRETQYFGPGTRLLVL.

J is TRBJ1-5 and V is TRBV15, with D possibly TRBD1 on 6 matching bases. Germline V CDR1 and CDR2: LNHNV, YYDKDF (reference sequence). The V gene lost 0 bases and the J gene lost 4 bases, with 7 bases spanning the gap. The CDR3 extends over 14 amino acids. This chain's CDR3 is CATSRDDRNQPQHF. The DNA of the CDR3 is TGTGCCACCAGCAGAGATGACAGGAATCAGCCCCAGCATTTT.

This clonotype was recorded many times. This chain uses TRBV12-3 or TRBV12-4 with TRBJ2-7; 7 bases match TRBD2. V lost 4 bases and J lost 6; bases outside the gene matches: 9. The CDR3 extends over 14 amino acids. The CDR3 here is CASSSGRESREQYF. In DNA form, the CDR3 reads TGTGCCAGCAGTTCTGGGCGGGAGTCGCGCGAGCAGTACTTC.

This clonotype was counted ten times or more. The genes are TRBV20-1 and TRBJ1-3, with D uncertain. CDR3 length: 14 amino acids. V was shortened by 2 bases and J by 2 bases, with 10 bases between the two germline ends. The germline V gene has CDR1 DFQATT and CDR2 SNEGSKA (reference sequence). The CDR3 protein is CSARTTIAGNTIYF. CDR3 nucleotides: TGCAGTGCTAGAACGACAATTGCTGGAAACACCATATATTTT.

This clonotype was seen repeatedly, ten times or more. This rearrangement joins TRBV7-9 to TRBJ2-7; the D gene is possibly TRBD2 (5 bases). Trimming shortened V by 3 bases and J by 3 bases, and 15 bases separated the two germline ends. CDR1 and CDR2 (germline): SEHNR, FQNEAQ (reference sequence). CDR3 length: 15 amino acids. CDR3 residues: CASSLATDGGYEQYF. The CDR3 DNA sequence: TGTGCCAGCAGCTTGGCGACTGATGGAGGCTACGAGCAGTACTTC.